A selection of T cell receptor beta chains follows, all from one sample in a study of molecular identifiers for immune sequencing clone quantification. One entry per CDR3 protein, called by TCRdb with MiXCR from the PCR reads. The sample holds more than 550,000 distinct CDR3 sequences, about 25% seen once. Material: naive CD8+ T cells from blood, with Jurkat cell RNA spiked in. The source of these receptors is a human donor in good health. Some libraries in this study had Jurkat cell RNA spiked in. Both conserved end residues are part of each CDR3. Each record gives: D gene, V gene, J gene, CDR3 length, clone size, CDR3 protein, CDR3 DNA. The D gene is left open where the match is weak. Rows may omit the clone size; those that give it use once, few, many or a size class.

d_call: TRBD2
v_call: TRBV24-1
j_call: TRBJ2-1
cdr3_length: 15
clone_size: few
cdr3_aa: CATSASGSTYNEQFF
cdr3_nt: TGTGCCACCAGTGCTAGCGGGAGCACCTACAATGAGCAGTTCTTC

d_call: NA
v_call: TRBV9
j_call: TRBJ2-7
cdr3_length: 14
clone_size: NA
cdr3_aa: CASSSGRSGNEQYF
cdr3_nt: TGTGCCAGCAGCTCCGGCCGGTCAGGAAACGAGCAGTACTTC

d_call: TRBD2
v_call: TRBV4-3
j_call: TRBJ2-3
cdr3_length: 13
clone_size: NA
cdr3_aa: CASGGGVTGTQYF
cdr3_nt: TGCGCCAGCGGGGGAGGGGTAACAGGTACGCAGTATTTT

d_call: NA
v_call: TRBV15
j_call: TRBJ2-7
cdr3_length: 13
clone_size: NA
cdr3_aa: CATSRDPGSEQYF
cdr3_nt: TGTGCCACCAGCAGAGATCCAGGGAGCGAGCAGTACTTC

d_call: NA
v_call: TRBV27
j_call: TRBJ1-1
cdr3_length: 15
clone_size: few
cdr3_aa: CASSLLWSPNTEAFF
cdr3_nt: TGTGCCAGCAGTCTATTATGGTCCCCAAACACTGAAGCTTTCTTT

d_call: TRBD1
v_call: TRBV25-1
j_call: TRBJ2-1
cdr3_length: 12
clone_size: many
cdr3_aa: CASWDRPNEQFF
cdr3_nt: TGTGCCAGCTGGGACAGGCCCAATGAGCAGTTCTTC

d_call: TRBD1
v_call: TRBV2
j_call: TRBJ1-4
cdr3_length: 14
clone_size: many
cdr3_aa: CASSPGQGEEKLFF
cdr3_nt: TGTGCCAGCAGTCCGGGACAGGGGGAAGAAAAACTGTTTTTT

d_call: NA
v_call: TRBV9
j_call: TRBJ2-4
cdr3_length: 12
clone_size: NA
cdr3_aa: CATARCRSIQYF
cdr3_nt: TGTGCCACTGCGAGGTGCAGGTCAATTCAGTACTTC

d_call: NA
v_call: TRBV5-5
j_call: TRBJ1-1
cdr3_length: 15
clone_size: few
cdr3_aa: CASSIDRTMNTEAFF
cdr3_nt: TGTGCCAGCAGCATCGACAGGACTATGAACACTGAAGCTTTCTTT

d_call: NA
v_call: TRBV6-1
j_call: TRBJ1-2
cdr3_length: 16
clone_size: NA
cdr3_aa: CASSEAGQGPLCGYTF
cdr3_nt: TGTGCCAGCAGTGAAGCTGGTCAGGGCCCTCTCTGTGGCTACACCTTC

d_call: NA
v_call: TRBV7-9
j_call: TRBJ2-1
cdr3_length: 13
clone_size: few
cdr3_aa: CASGDSHPNEQFF
cdr3_nt: TGTGCCAGCGGGGACTCTCACCCCAATGAGCAGTTCTTC

d_call: NA
v_call: TRBV2
j_call: TRBJ2-2
cdr3_length: 13
clone_size: NA
cdr3_aa: CASNERRTGELFF
cdr3_nt: TGTGCCAGCAATGAGAGGCGGACCGGGGAGCTGTTTTTT

d_call: NA
v_call: TRBV2
j_call: TRBJ2-1
cdr3_length: 14
clone_size: NA
cdr3_aa: CASRDRTGRNAQFF
cdr3_nt: TGTGCCAGCAGAGATAGGACCGGGCGAAATGCGCAGTTCTTC

d_call: NA
v_call: TRBV5-6
j_call: TRBJ2-7
cdr3_length: 15
clone_size: NA
cdr3_aa: CASSPAPPSPYEQYF
cdr3_nt: TGTGCCAGCAGCCCCGCTCCACCAAGCCCCTACGAGCAGTACTTC

d_call: NA
v_call: TRBV12-3/TRBV12-4
j_call: TRBJ1-1
cdr3_length: 14
clone_size: NA
cdr3_aa: CASSLEGGNAEAFF
cdr3_nt: TGTGCCAGCAGTCTAGAGGGGGGGAACGCTGAGGCTTTCTTT

d_call: NA
v_call: TRBV4-2
j_call: TRBJ1-1
cdr3_length: 16
clone_size: many
cdr3_aa: CASSPGGGPTGTEAFF
cdr3_nt: TGTGCCAGCAGCCCCGGGGGGGGCCCCACAGGCACTGAAGCTTTCTTT

d_call: NA
v_call: TRBV9
j_call: TRBJ2-1
cdr3_length: 17
clone_size: few
cdr3_aa: CASSVSSSRSSYNEQFF
cdr3_nt: TGTGCCAGCAGCGTAAGCTCTTCGAGGAGCTCCTACAATGAGCAGTTCTTC

d_call: NA
v_call: TRBV7-2
j_call: TRBJ1-5
cdr3_length: 12
clone_size: many
cdr3_aa: CASSFPGQPQHF
cdr3_nt: TGTGCCAGCAGCTTTCCTGGGCAGCCCCAGCATTTT

d_call: NA
v_call: TRBV7-8
j_call: TRBJ2-4
cdr3_length: 18
clone_size: NA
cdr3_aa: CASSLDAGRGWAKNIQYF
cdr3_nt: TGTGCCAGCAGCTTAGATGCGGGTAGGGGGTGGGCCAAAAACATTCAGTACTTC

d_call: NA
v_call: TRBV4-1
j_call: TRBJ1-2
cdr3_length: 13
clone_size: many
cdr3_aa: CASSQPDSSGYTF
cdr3_nt: TGCGCCAGCAGCCAACCCGACAGTTCTGGCTACACCTTC

d_call: NA
v_call: TRBV6-2/TRBV6-3
j_call: TRBJ2-5
cdr3_length: 14
clone_size: many
cdr3_aa: CASSQTGMMETQYF
cdr3_nt: TGTGCCAGCAGCCAAACCGGGATGATGGAGACCCAGTACTTC

d_call: NA
v_call: TRBV6-5
j_call: TRBJ1-1
cdr3_length: 15
clone_size: many
cdr3_aa: CASTPRAIMNTEAFF
cdr3_nt: TGTGCCAGCACCCCGCGAGCGATCATGAACACTGAAGCTTTCTTT

d_call: NA
v_call: TRBV20-1
j_call: TRBJ2-3
cdr3_length: 14
clone_size: once
cdr3_aa: CSAREGRETGTQYF
cdr3_nt: TGCAGTGCTAGAGAAGGCAGGGAGACGGGTACGCAGTATTTT

d_call: NA
v_call: TRBV7-2
j_call: TRBJ1-2
cdr3_length: 17
clone_size: many
cdr3_aa: CASSPSLWGEGETGYTF
cdr3_nt: TGTGCCAGCAGCCCTAGCTTGTGGGGGGAAGGAGAGACTGGCTACACCTTC

d_call: NA
v_call: TRBV7-8
j_call: TRBJ1-2
cdr3_length: 15
clone_size: few
cdr3_aa: CASSRARSTNYGYTF
cdr3_nt: TGTGCCAGCAGTCGGGCCCGAAGTACTAACTATGGCTACACCTTC

d_call: TRBD1
v_call: TRBV5-1
j_call: TRBJ2-7
cdr3_length: 15
clone_size: many
cdr3_aa: CASSFQDRGGTEQYF
cdr3_nt: TGCGCCAGCAGCTTCCAGGACAGGGGAGGGACCGAGCAGTACTTC

d_call: TRBD2
v_call: TRBV5-3
j_call: TRBJ2-1
cdr3_length: 16
clone_size: NA
cdr3_aa: CASSSRLAGEHNEQFF
cdr3_nt: TGTGCCAGCAGCTCCAGACTAGCGGGGGAGCACAATGAGCAGTTCTTC

d_call: NA
v_call: TRBV19
j_call: TRBJ2-3
cdr3_length: 14
clone_size: NA
cdr3_aa: CASLDRGGTDTQYF
cdr3_nt: TGTGCCAGTCTAGACAGGGGAGGGACAGATACGCAGTATTTT

d_call: NA
v_call: TRBV10-3
j_call: TRBJ2-3
cdr3_length: 16
clone_size: few
cdr3_aa: CAISSRDPAETDTQYF
cdr3_nt: TGTGCCATCAGTTCCCGGGACCCCGCCGAAACAGATACGCAGTATTTT

d_call: NA
v_call: TRBV7-9
j_call: TRBJ1-4
cdr3_length: 15
clone_size: many
cdr3_aa: CASSSPGPNGEKLFF
cdr3_nt: TGTGCCAGCAGCTCGCCGGGCCCTAACGGTGAAAAACTGTTTTTT